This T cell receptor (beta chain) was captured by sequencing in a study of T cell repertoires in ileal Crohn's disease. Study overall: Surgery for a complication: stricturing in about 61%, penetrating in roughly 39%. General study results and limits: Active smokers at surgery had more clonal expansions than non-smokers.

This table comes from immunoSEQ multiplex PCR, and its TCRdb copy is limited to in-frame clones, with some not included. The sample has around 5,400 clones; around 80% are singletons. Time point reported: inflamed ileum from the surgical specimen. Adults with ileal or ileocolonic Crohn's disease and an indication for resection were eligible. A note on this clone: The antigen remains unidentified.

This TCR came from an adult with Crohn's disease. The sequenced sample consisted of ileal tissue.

CDR3 protein: CASRTPGSNYGYTF. In DNA, the CDR3 is TGTGCCAGCAGAACGCCTGGATCAAACTATGGCTACACCTTC. The rearrangement links TRBV6-1 to TRBJ1-2; D is undetermined. From germline, CDR1 is MNHNS and CDR2 SASEGT. V lost 6 bases and J 2 bases, leaving 13 bases between the germline ends. The CDR3 covers 14 residues.